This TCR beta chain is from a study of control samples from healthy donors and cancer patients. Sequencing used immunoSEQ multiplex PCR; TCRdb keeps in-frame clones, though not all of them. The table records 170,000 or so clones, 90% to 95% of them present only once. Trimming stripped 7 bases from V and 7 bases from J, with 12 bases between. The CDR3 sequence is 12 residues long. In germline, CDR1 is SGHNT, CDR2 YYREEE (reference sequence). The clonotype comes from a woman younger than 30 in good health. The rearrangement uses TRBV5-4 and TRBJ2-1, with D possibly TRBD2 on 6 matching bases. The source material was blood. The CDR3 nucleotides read TGTGCCAGCCTCGGGACTGGGAATGAGCAGTTCTTC. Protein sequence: CASLGTGNEQFF.